The 24 T cell receptor beta chains below were found in one sample sequenced in a study of cytomegalovirus exposure and HLA in healthy donors. Assay: immunoSEQ multiplex PCR; the TCRdb copy retains only in-frame clones and omits some. Counted here are 120,000 to 150,000 clones, around 90% occurring once; the ten biggest clones make up 4.5%. The sequenced sample was PBMCs. The origin of the receptors is a man aged 18 to 29 in good health and CMV-seropositive.

This rearrangement joins TRBV14 to TRBJ1-1; 7 nucleotides line up with TRBD1. CDR1 SGHDN and CDR2 FVKESK come from the germline V gene. The CDR3 sequence is 13 residues long. Trimming took 4 bases from V and 1 from J; bases not matched to a gene: 0. The CDR3 bases are TGTGCCAGCAGCCGGGACAGGAACACTGAAGCTTTCTTT. Translated: CASSRDRNTEAFF.

The V and J genes are TRBV30 and TRBJ1-2, with 7 bases fitting TRBD1. Germline values: CDR1 GTSNPN, CDR2 SVGIG (reference sequence). The length of the CDR3 is 12 residues. V lost 8 bases to trimming and J lost 4 bases; unmatched junction nucleotides: 7. The CDR3 DNA follows: TGTGCCGGTTCTAGGGACAGCTATGGCTACACCTTC. Translating gives CAGSRDSYGYTF.

The chain joins TRBV6-5 to TRBJ2-3; maybe TRBD2 (6 bases). The CDR3 totals 12 residues. Germline CDR1 MNHEY, CDR2 SVGAGI. V lost 9 bases and J 1 base, leaving 8 bases between the germline ends. DNA for the CDR3: TGTGCCAGTAGCGGACGCACAGATACGCAGTATTTT. It yields the protein CASSGRTDTQYF.

This clone was seen only once. The gene calls are TRBV29-1 and TRBJ1-2; tentative D call: TRBD1 (6 bases). This CDR3 contains 11 residues. The ends were cut back, 4 bases at V and 5 bases at J, with 8 bases in the middle. Germline V gene data show CDR1 as SQVTM and CDR2 as ANQGSEA. The CDR3 loop is CSVATGYGYTF. CDR3 DNA: TGCAGCGTTGCTACAGGGTATGGCTACACCTTC.

The chain has TRBV6-5 and TRBJ2-1; D remains ambiguous. This CDR3 comprises 13 residues. Per germline, CDR1 MNHEY and CDR2 SVGAGI. The V end was cut by 0 bases, the J end by 10 bases, with 10 bases between. Written as DNA, the CDR3 is TGTGCCAGCAGTTACTCTACAGTTAGGGAGCAGTTCTTC. This codes for CASSYSTVREQFF.

The V and J genes are TRBV5-4 and TRBJ1-2, with 7 bases aligning to TRBD1. The germline CDR1 and CDR2 sequences are SGHNT and YYREEE (reference sequence). The CDR3 has 15 amino acids. Germline trimming cut 4 bases from V and 7 bases from J; bases unmatched to any gene: 13. As DNA, the CDR3 is TGTGCCAGCAGCGAAAACAGGGGCCAGATTACTGGCTACACCTTC. Translation gives CASSENRGQITGYTF.

The chain employs TRBV7-2 and TRBJ2-1, with 7 bases aligning to TRBD1. The CDR3 has 13 amino acids. V gave up 5 bases and J gave up 9 bases; unmatched junction bases: 7. Looked up from germline, CDR1 is SGHTA and CDR2 is FQGNSA. DNA for the CDR3: TGTGCCAGCAGCGTTACAGGGGTCGGTGAGCAGTTCTTC. Amino acid sequence: CASSVTGVGEQFF.

The chain has TRBV13 and TRBJ1-1, with a tentative D call TRBD1 (6 bases). Trimming left V 1 base short and J 6 bases short, with 18 bases between. CDR1 and CDR2 from the germline V gene are PRHDT and FYEKMQ (reference sequence). CDR3 length: 16 residues. The CDR3 reads CASSLVGVAGDPEAFF. CDR3 coding DNA: TGTGCCAGCAGCTTAGTCGGAGTGGCAGGGGATCCTGAAGCTTTCTTT.

The chain uses TRBV28 and TRBJ2-6; D may be TRBD1 (5 bases). CDR3 length: 17 residues. Trimming removed 1 base from V and 2 bases from J, with 12 bases in between. CDR1 is MDHEN and CDR2 is SYDVKM in the germline V gene. This CDR3 is CASSLSSSGTGANVLTF. The CDR3 DNA reads TGTGCCAGCAGTTTATCCTCCTCAGGGACTGGGGCCAACGTCCTGACTTTC.

The V and J genes are TRBV27 and TRBJ2-1; D not resolved. CDR1 and CDR2 (germline): MNHEY, SMNVEV (reference sequence). The CDR3 loop spans 13 amino acids. Deletions cut 3 bases from V and 6 bases from J, with 9 bases between. CDR3 nucleotides: TGTGCCAGCAGTTTCGAGGCTTTCAATGAGCAGTTCTTC. As protein: CASSFEAFNEQFF.

This chain joins TRBV28 and TRBJ2-5; D remains unclear. The ends were cut back, 3 bases at V and 2 bases at J, with 7 bases in the middle. The CDR3 extends over 13 amino acids. The germline CDR1 and CDR2 sequences are MDHEN and SYDVKM. The CDR3 protein is CASSLPGQETQYF. The CDR3 DNA reads as TGTGCCAGCAGTTTGCCGGGTCAAGAGACCCAGTACTTC. The full variable domain, completed using reference TRBV28 and TRBJ2-5, is DVKVTQSSRYLVKRTGEKVFLECVQDMDHENMFWYRQDPGLGLRLIYFSYDVKMKEKGDIPEGYSVSREKKERFSLILESASTNQTSMYLCASSLPGQETQYFGPGTRLLVL.

This chain joins TRBV5-1 and TRBJ1-1, with unresolved D. The ends were cut back, 3 bases at V and 0 bases at J, with 12 bases in the middle. CDR3 length equals 15 residues. Germline CDR1 SGHRS, CDR2 YFSETQ. In nucleotides, the CDR3 is TGCGCCAGCAGCTCAGAAATTTATATGAACACTGAAGCTTTCTTT. Translated, it gives CASSSEIYMNTEAFF.

This rearrangement joins TRBV18 to TRBJ2-5, with a weak D call TRBD1 (6 bases). The CDR3 spans 13 residues. The germline V and J ends were trimmed by 3 bases and 3 bases, with 8 bases remaining between them. Germline lookup yields CDR1 KGHSH and CDR2 LQKENI. CDR3: CASSPDRKETQYF. The CDR3 DNA is TGTGCCAGCTCACCCGACAGGAAAGAGACCCAGTACTTC.

The V and J genes are TRBV13 and TRBJ2-5; 7 bases line up with TRBD2. There are 15 residues in the CDR3. The ends lost 1 base at V and 5 bases at J; junction bases unmatched: 7. Germline assignment: CDR1 PRHDT and CDR2 FYEKMQ (reference sequence). CDR3 nucleotide sequence: TGTGCCAGCAGCTTAGCCCGGCTGGGGGGGGAGACCCAGTACTTC. It yields the protein CASSLARLGGETQYF.

The genes are TRBV29-1 and TRBJ1-6; no reliable D call. V dropped 4 bases and J dropped 7 bases, with 11 bases sitting between them. The CDR3 runs 13 residues. CDR1 and CDR2 from the germline V gene are SQVTM and ANQGSEA. CDR3 amino acids: CSVARTGNSPLHF. For the CDR3, the DNA is TGCAGCGTTGCCCGGACGGGGAATTCACCCCTCCACTTT.

The rearrangement uses TRBV5-5 and TRBJ1-1; D gene ambiguous. Trimming removed 0 bases from V and 1 base from J, with 10 bases in between. This CDR3 spans 15 amino acids. Germline loops: CDR1 SGHKS, CDR2 YYEKEE (reference sequence). The CDR3 DNA follows: TGTGCCAGCAGCTTGGCGGCAGGCGCGAACACTGAAGCTTTCTTT. This codes for CASSLAAGANTEAFF.

This clone was counted a few times. The chain combines TRBV6-6 with TRBJ2-5; tentatively, D is TRBD2 (5 bases). Germline lookup yields CDR1 MNHNY and CDR2 SVGAGI (reference sequence). The germline V and J ends were trimmed by 4 bases and 3 bases, with 12 bases remaining between them. The CDR3 has 14 amino acids. CDR3 protein: CASSSADGKETQYF. The CDR3 coding sequence is TGTGCCAGCAGTTCAGCCGACGGGAAAGAGACCCAGTACTTC.

This clone was counted a few times. The gene calls are TRBV10-2 and TRBJ2-4, with TRBD1 identical over 8 bases. Germline trimming cut 3 bases from V and 5 bases from J; bases unmatched to any gene: 9. The CDR3 spans 16 residues. Per the germline V gene, CDR1 is WSHSY and CDR2 is SAAADI. Written as DNA, the CDR3 is TGCGCCAGCAGTGACAGTAGGGACAGGTCCGAAAACATTCAGTACTTC. It translates to CASSDSRDRSENIQYF.

This clone has a single count. The CDR3, as DNA: TGTGCCTGCAATAGAGGTTACAATGAGCAGTTCTTC. Residues: CACNRGYNEQFF. This chain links TRBV30 with TRBJ2-1; D gene ambiguous. CDR3 length: 12 residues. The V gene lost 6 bases and the J gene lost 4 bases, with 10 bases spanning the gap. Germline CDR1 is GTSNPN and CDR2 is SVGIG (reference sequence).

This clone has only one observation. The chain uses TRBV7-2 and TRBJ2-1; 11 bases are shared with TRBD2. Germline V lookup: CDR1 SGHTA, CDR2 FQGNSA. V lost 2 bases, J lost 5 bases, and 11 bases stayed unmatched. The CDR3 consists of 18 residues. As DNA, the CDR3 is TGTGCCAGCAGCTTAACGGGTCTTGGGACTAGCGGACACAATGAGCAGTTCTTC. Encoded protein: CASSLTGLGTSGHNEQFF.

V usage is TRBV5-4 and J usage is TRBJ1-1, with D perhaps matching TRBD1 (5 bases). Trimming took 0 bases from V and 1 from J, leaving 10 bases between them. Germline CDR1 and CDR2: SGHNT and YYREEE (reference sequence). The CDR3 spans 15 residues. CDR3 coding DNA: TGTGCCAGCAGCTTGGAGGGGTACCAGAACACTGAAGCTTTCTTT. Translating gives CASSLEGYQNTEAFF.

This rearrangement joins TRBV2 to TRBJ1-2; no definite D call. Per the germline V gene, CDR1 is SNHLY and CDR2 is FYNNEI. The CDR3 has 14 residues. V was clipped by 7 bases and J by 1 base, with 13 bases between them. CDR3 DNA sequence: TGTGCCAGCACGGGAGGGCCCTATAACTATGGCTACACCTTC. This sequence encodes CASTGGPYNYGYTF.

The V call is TRBV7-9, the J call TRBJ2-1; D remains unclear. The CDR3 runs 13 residues. Trimming cost V 1 base and J 5 bases, with 6 bases left between them. Looked up from germline, CDR1 is SEHNR and CDR2 is FQNEAQ (reference sequence). The CDR3, as DNA: TGTGCCAGCAGCTTAGAACTCCACAATGAGCAGTTCTTC. This sequence encodes CASSLELHNEQFF.

The chain couples TRBV11-3 to TRBJ2-1; D uncertain. Germline lookup yields CDR1 SGHNT and CDR2 YENEEA. Between the trimmed V and J ends, which lost 5 bases and 7 bases, there was a span of 6 bases. The CDR3 has 11 amino acids. The chain's CDR3 is CASSPSNEQFF. The CDR3 coding sequence is TGTGCCAGCAGCCCCTCTAATGAGCAGTTCTTC.